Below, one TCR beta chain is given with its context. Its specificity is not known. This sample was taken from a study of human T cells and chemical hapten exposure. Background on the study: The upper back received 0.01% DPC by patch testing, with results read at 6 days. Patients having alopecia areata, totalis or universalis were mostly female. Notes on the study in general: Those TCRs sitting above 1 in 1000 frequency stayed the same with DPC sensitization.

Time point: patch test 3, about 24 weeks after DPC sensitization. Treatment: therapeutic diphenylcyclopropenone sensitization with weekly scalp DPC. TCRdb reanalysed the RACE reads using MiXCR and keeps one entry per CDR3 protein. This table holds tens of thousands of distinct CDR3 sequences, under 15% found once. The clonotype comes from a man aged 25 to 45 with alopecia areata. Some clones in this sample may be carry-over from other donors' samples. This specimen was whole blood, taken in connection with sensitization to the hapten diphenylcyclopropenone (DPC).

CDR3 amino acids: CASSSGTTGNTIYF. For the CDR3, the DNA is TGTGCCAGCAGCTCCGGGACAACCGGAAACACCATATATTTT. V usage is TRBV7-8 and J usage is TRBJ1-3; weak D call: TRBD1 (6 bases). The CDR3 totals 14 residues. The germline V gene has CDR1 SGHVS and CDR2 FQNEAQ. Trimming stripped 4 bases from V and 4 bases from J, with 11 bases between. Drawing the rest from reference TRBV7-8 and TRBJ1-3, the complete variable domain is GAGVSQSPRYKVAKRGQDVALRCDPISGHVSLFWYQQALGQGPEFLTYFQNEAQLDKSGLPSDRFFAERPEGSVSTLKIQRTQQEDSAVYLCASSSGTTGNTIYFGEGSWLTVV.